The clone carrying this T cell receptor (beta chain) showed up just once. This specimen comes from a study of blood T cell repertoires in COVID-19. Study as a whole: Nucleic acid was either cDNA or gDNA, and it came from T cells, B-cell-depleted T cells, or PBMCs.

This table comes from immunoSEQ multiplex PCR, and its TCRdb copy is limited to in-frame clones, with some not included. Of some 230,000 clones in the sample, 80% to 85% were seen once. In germline, CDR1 is SNHLY, CDR2 FYNNEI. There are 14 residues in the CDR3. The trim removed 4 bases at V and 6 bases at J, leaving 9 bases unmatched. V and J are TRBV2 and TRBJ2-7; 7 positions match TRBD2. The sample taken for sequencing was peripheral blood. The source of this sequence is a woman in her twenties or thirties who had recovered from COVID-19. The CDR3 reads CASSGLAEEVEQYF. Written as DNA, the CDR3 is TGTGCCAGCAGTGGGCTAGCGGAAGAGGTCGAGCAGTACTTC.